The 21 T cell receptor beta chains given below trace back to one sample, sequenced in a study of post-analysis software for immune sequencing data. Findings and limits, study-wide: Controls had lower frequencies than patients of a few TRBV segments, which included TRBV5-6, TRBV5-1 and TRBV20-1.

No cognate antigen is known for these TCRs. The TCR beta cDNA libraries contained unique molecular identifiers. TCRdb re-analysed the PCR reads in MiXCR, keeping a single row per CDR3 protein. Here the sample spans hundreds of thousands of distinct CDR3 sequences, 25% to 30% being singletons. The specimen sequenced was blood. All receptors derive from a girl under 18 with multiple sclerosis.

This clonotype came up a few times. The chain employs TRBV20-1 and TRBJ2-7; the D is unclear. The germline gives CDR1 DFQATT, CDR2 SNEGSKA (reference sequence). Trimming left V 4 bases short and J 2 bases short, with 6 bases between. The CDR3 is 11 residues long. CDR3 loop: CSAKQTYEQYF. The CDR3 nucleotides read TGCAGTGCTAAACAGACCTACGAGCAGTACTTC.

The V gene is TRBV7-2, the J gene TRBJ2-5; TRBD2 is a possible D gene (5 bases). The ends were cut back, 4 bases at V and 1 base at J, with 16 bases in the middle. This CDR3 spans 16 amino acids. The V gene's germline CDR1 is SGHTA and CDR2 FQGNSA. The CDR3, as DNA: TGTGCCAGCAGCTCTCTCCGGGGTCTAACCCAAGAGACCCAGTACTTC. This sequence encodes CASSSLRGLTQETQYF.

CDR3 in amino acids: CASNPLGRETQYF. The DNA for the CDR3 is TGCGCCAGCAACCCCCTGGGGCGGGAGACCCAGTACTTC. This chain connects TRBV5-1 to TRBJ2-5; D perhaps matches TRBD1 (5 bases). Trimming pared 6 bases from V and 5 bases from J, leaving 14 bases between. The V gene's germline CDR1 is SGHRS and CDR2 YFSETQ. CDR3 size: 13 residues. The whole variable domain, remainder taken from reference TRBV5-1 and TRBJ2-5, is KAGVTQTPRYLIKTRGQQVTLSCSPISGHRSVSWYQQTPGQGLQFLFEYFSETQRNKGNFPGRFSGRQFSNSRSEMNVSTLELGDSALYLCASNPLGRETQYFGPGTRLLVL.

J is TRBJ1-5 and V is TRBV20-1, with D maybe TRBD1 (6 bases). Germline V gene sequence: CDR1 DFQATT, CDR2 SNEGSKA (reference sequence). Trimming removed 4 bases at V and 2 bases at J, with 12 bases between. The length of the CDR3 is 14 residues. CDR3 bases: TGCAGTGCTACAAACAGGGATGGCAATCAGCCCCAGCATTTT. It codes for CSATNRDGNQPQHF.

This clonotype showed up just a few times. CDR3 sequence (DNA): TGCGCCAGCAGCTCGGGACAGGGGGATGGCTTCGAGCAGTACTTC. Its protein is CASSSGQGDGFEQYF. V and J are TRBV5-1 and TRBJ2-7; 11 nucleotides line up with TRBD1. This CDR3 region has 15 residues. Germline V gene lookup returns CDR1 SGHRS and CDR2 YFSETQ. V shed 3 bases and J 6 bases; nucleotides not matched to a gene: 8.

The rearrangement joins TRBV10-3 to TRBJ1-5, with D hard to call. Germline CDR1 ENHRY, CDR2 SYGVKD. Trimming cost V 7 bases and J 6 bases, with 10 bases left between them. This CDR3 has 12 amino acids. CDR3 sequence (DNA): TGTGCCATCAAGGACTTGGGTCAGCCCCAGCATTTT. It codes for CAIKDLGQPQHF.

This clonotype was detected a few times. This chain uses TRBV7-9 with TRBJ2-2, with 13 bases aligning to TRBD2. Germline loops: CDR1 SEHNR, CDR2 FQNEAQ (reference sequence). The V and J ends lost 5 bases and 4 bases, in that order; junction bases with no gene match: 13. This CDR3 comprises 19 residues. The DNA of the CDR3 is TGTGCCAGCAGCGAAATCAAACTAGCGGGGGGGCTCGTCACCGGGGAGCTGTTTTTT. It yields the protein CASSEIKLAGGLVTGELFF.

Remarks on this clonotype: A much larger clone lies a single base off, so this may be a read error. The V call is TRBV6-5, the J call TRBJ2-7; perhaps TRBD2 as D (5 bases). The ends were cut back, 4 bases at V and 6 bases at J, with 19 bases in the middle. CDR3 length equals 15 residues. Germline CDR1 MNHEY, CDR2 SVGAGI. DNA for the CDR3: TGTGCCAGCAGTTTTAGAGGGAGAACAAGTTCCGAGCAGTACTTC. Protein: CASSFRGRTSSEQYF.

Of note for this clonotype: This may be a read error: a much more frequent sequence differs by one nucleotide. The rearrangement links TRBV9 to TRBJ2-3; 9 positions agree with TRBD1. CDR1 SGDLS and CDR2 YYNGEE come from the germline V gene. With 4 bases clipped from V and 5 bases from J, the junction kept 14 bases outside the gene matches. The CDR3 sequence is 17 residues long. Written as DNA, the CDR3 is TGTGCCAGCAGCTCCGCACCGGACAGGGGACGGGGAGATACGCAGTATTTT. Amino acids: CASSSAPDRGRGDTQYF.

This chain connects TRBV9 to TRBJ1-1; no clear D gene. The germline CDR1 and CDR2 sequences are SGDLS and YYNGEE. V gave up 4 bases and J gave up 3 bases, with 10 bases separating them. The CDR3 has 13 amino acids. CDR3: CASSRYQDTEAFF. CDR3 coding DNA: TGTGCCAGCAGCAGGTATCAAGACACTGAAGCTTTCTTT.

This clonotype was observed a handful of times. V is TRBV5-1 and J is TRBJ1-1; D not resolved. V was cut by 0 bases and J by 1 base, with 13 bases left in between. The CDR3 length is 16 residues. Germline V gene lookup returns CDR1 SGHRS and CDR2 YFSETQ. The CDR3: CASSLASRAANTEAFF. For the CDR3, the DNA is TGCGCCAGCAGCTTGGCCAGTCGAGCAGCGAACACTGAAGCTTTCTTT.

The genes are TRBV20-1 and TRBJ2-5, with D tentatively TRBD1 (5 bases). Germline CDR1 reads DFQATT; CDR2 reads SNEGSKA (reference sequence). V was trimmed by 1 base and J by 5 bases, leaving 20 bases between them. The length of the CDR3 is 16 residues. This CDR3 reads CSARAITGNRAETQYF. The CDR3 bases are TGCAGTGCTAGAGCTATAACAGGCAACCGAGCGGAGACCCAGTACTTC.

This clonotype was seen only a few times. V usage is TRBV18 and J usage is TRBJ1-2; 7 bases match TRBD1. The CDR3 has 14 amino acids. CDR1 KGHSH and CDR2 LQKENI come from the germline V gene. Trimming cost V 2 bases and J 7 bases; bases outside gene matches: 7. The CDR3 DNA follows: TGTGCCAGCTCACCAGGGACAGATTCGTTTGGCTACACCTTC. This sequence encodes CASSPGTDSFGYTF.

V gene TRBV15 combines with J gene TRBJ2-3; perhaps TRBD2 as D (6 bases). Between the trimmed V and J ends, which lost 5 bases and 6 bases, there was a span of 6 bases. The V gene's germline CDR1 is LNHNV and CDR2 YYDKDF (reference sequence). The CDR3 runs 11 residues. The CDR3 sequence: CATSRGDTQYF. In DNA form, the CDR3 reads TGTGCCACCAGCCGGGGGGATACGCAGTATTTT.

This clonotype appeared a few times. The CDR3 DNA reads as TGTGCCAGCAGCGTAGGACAATTTAATGGCTACACCTTC. Its translation: CASSVGQFNGYTF. The J gene is TRBJ1-2, the V gene TRBV2; possible D gene TRBD1, 5 bases. The germline gives CDR1 SNHLY, CDR2 FYNNEI. This CDR3 has 13 amino acids. V shed 6 bases and J shed 6 bases, with 14 bases lying between them.

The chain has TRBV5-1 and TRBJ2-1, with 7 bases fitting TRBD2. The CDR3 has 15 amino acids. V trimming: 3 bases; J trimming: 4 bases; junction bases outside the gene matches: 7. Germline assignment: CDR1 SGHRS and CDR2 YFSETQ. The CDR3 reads CASSSTGTTYNEQFF. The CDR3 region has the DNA TGCGCCAGCAGCTCTACCGGGACTACTTACAATGAGCAGTTCTTC.

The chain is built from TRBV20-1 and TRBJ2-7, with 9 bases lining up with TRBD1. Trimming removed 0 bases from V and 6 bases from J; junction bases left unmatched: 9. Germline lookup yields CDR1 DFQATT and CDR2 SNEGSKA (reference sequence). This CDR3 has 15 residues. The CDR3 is CSARDPRDRDGEQYF. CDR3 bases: TGCAGTGCTAGAGATCCTAGGGACAGGGACGGCGAGCAGTACTTC.

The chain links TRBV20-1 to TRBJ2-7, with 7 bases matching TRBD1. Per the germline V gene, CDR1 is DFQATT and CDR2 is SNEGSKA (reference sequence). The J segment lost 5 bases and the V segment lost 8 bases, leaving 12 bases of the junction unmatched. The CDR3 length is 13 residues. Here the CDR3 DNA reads TGCAGTACTGGAAAACACCAGGGGGACGAGCAGTACTTC. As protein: CSTGKHQGDEQYF.

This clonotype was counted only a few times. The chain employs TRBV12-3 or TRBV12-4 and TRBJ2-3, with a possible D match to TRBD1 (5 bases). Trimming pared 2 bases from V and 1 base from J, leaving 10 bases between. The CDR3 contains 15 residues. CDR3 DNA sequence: TGTGCCAGCAGTTTACGGACACTTGGCACAGATACGCAGTATTTT. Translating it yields CASSLRTLGTDTQYF.

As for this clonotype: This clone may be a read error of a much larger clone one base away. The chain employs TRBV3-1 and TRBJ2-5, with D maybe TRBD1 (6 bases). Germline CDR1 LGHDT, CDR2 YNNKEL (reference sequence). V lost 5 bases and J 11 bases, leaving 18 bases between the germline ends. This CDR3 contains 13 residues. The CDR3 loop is CASSKNRVTEQYF. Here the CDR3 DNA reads TGTGCCAGCAGCAAAAACAGGGTTACTGAGCAGTACTTC.

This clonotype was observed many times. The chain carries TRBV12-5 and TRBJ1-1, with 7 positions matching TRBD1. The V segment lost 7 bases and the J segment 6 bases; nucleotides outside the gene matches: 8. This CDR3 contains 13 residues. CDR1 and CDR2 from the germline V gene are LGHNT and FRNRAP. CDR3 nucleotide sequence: TGTGCTAGTGCCAATACAGGGACAGCTGAAGCTTTCTTT. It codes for CASANTGTAEAFF. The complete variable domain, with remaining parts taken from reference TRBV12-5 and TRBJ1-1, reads DARVTQTPRHKVTEMGQEVTMRCQPILGHNTVFWYRQTMMQGLELLAYFRNRAPLDDSGMPKDRFSAEMPDATLATLKIQPSEPRDSAVYFCASANTGTAEAFFGQGTRLTVV.